These 25 T cell receptor beta chains came from one sample sequenced in a study of T-cell reconstitution after alpha-beta-depleted transplantation in children. Unique molecular identifiers tagged the TCRbeta library. TCRdb independently ran MiXCR on the PCR reads; one entry per CDR3 protein. This table holds about 610,000 distinct CDR3 sequences, 25% to 30% found once. Source: PBMCs, taken before TCRalphabeta/CD19-depleted stem cell transplant. The receptors originated from a boy less than two years old with Wiskott-Aldrich syndrome, due to receive a stem cell transplant.

This clonotype was seen a few times. V is TRBV20-1 and J is TRBJ2-6; 7 nucleotides line up with TRBD2. The V gene's germline CDR1 is DFQATT and CDR2 SNEGSKA (reference sequence). V lost 3 bases to trimming and J lost 2 bases; unmatched junction nucleotides: 16. The CDR3 totals 19 residues. Here the CDR3 DNA reads TGCAGTGCTAGGTTCCTGCGTCCTCGGGGGAGGGCTGGGGCCAACGTCCTGACTTTC. It yields the protein CSARFLRPRGRAGANVLTF.

The chain carries TRBV12-3 or TRBV12-4 and TRBJ1-2; 7 nucleotides line up with TRBD1. V was clipped by 6 bases and J by 4 bases; unmatched bases: 5. This CDR3 has 13 residues. The CDR3 nucleotides are TGTGCCAGCAGCCAGGGGGATTTCTATGGCTACACCTTC. This sequence encodes CASSQGDFYGYTF.

This clonotype was picked up a small number of times. The chain carries TRBV5-6 and TRBJ2-1; D is perhaps TRBD2 (5 bases). CDR3 length: 14 amino acids. The V end was cut by 3 bases, the J end by 4 bases, with 11 bases between. Germline V gene sequence: CDR1 SGHDT, CDR2 YYEEEE. In DNA form, the CDR3 reads TGTGCCAGCAGCTATATGCGGGTATACAATGAGCAGTTCTTC. Encoded protein: CASSYMRVYNEQFF. The full variable domain, in which reference TRBV5-6 and TRBJ2-1 provide the parts outside the CDR3, is DAGVTQSPTHLIKTRGQQVTLRCSPKSGHDTVSWYQQALGQGPQFIFQYYEEEERQRGNFPDRFSGHQFPNYSSELNVNALLLGDSALYLCASSYMRVYNEQFFGPGTRLTVL.

The chain combines TRBV5-5 with TRBJ2-7; 7 bases match TRBD2. CDR1 SGHKS and CDR2 YYEKEE come from the germline V gene (reference sequence). V gave up 2 bases and J gave up 4 bases; unmatched junction bases: 12. The CDR3 runs to 16 residues. CDR3: CASSFRLAPFVYEQYF. The CDR3 DNA follows: TGTGCCAGCAGCTTCCGACTAGCCCCCTTCGTGTACGAGCAGTACTTC. The variable domain in full, completed from reference TRBV5-5 and TRBJ2-7, reads DAGVTQSPTHLIKTRGQQVTLRCSPISGHKSVSWYQQVLGQGPQFIFQYYEKEERGRGNFPDRFSARQFPNYSSELNVNALLLGDSALYLCASSFRLAPFVYEQYFGPGTRLTVT.

This clonotype was seen only a few times. The chain recombines TRBV7-2 with TRBJ2-5, with 8 positions matching TRBD2. With 2 bases clipped from V and 0 bases from J, the junction kept 8 bases outside the gene matches. CDR1 is SGHTA and CDR2 is FQGNSA in the germline V gene. This CDR3 comprises 17 residues. The CDR3 reads CASSLRPSGLYQETQYF. The CDR3 region has the DNA TGTGCCAGCAGCTTACGTCCTAGCGGGCTGTACCAAGAGACCCAGTACTTC.

The chain uses TRBV12-3 or TRBV12-4 and TRBJ2-5; maybe TRBD2 (7 bases). V dropped 5 bases and J dropped 4 bases, with 14 bases sitting between them. There are 14 residues in the CDR3. The CDR3 DNA reads as TGTGCCAGCAGTCCTGGGGGGGCGAGAGAGACCCAGTACTTC. It specifies CASSPGGARETQYF.

The genes are TRBV5-5 and TRBJ2-6; D is unresolved. Looked up from germline, CDR1 is SGHKS and CDR2 is YYEKEE (reference sequence). Trimming took 7 bases from V and 0 from J, leaving 17 bases between them. The CDR3 is 17 residues long. The CDR3 DNA reads TGTGCCAGCGCCCACGGAGCTTTCGCCTCTGGGGCCAACGTCCTGACTTTC. Its translation is CASAHGAFASGANVLTF.

In its sample, this clonotype was seen once. The chain employs TRBV2 and TRBJ2-1, with 7 nucleotides matching TRBD2. V lost 7 bases and J lost 3; bases outside the gene matches: 6. CDR1 SNHLY and CDR2 FYNNEI come from the germline V gene. The CDR3 totals 14 residues. The CDR3 sequence is CASISERGYNEQFF. CDR3 coding DNA: TGTGCCAGCATATCCGAGCGGGGCTACAATGAGCAGTTCTTC.

This clonotype came up a few times. The rearrangement joins TRBV29-1 to TRBJ2-3; TRBD2 matches at 14 bases. The junction had 6 bases not matched to a gene; V was cut back by 1 base and J by 9 bases. Germline V gene sequence: CDR1 SQVTM, CDR2 ANQGSEA. There are 15 residues in the CDR3. As DNA, the CDR3 is TGCAGCGTTGAAGGGACGGGACTAGCGGGAGACACGCAGTATTTT. This sequence encodes CSVEGTGLAGDTQYF.

This clonotype has only a few counts. This chain links TRBV11-2 with TRBJ1-4, with 9 bases matching TRBD1. CDR3 length: 18 amino acids. Germline trimming cut 1 base from V and 5 bases from J; bases unmatched to any gene: 11. CDR1 and CDR2 (germline): SGHAT, FQNNGV. The CDR3 sequence is CASSLVGTGSGINEKLFF. CDR3 nucleotide sequence: TGTGCCAGCAGCTTAGTCGGGACAGGGTCGGGGATAAATGAAAAACTGTTTTTT.

This clonotype was counted only a few times. The chain couples TRBV28 to TRBJ2-1; weak D call: TRBD1 (6 bases). Trimming took 2 bases from V and 7 from J, leaving 15 bases between them. CDR3 length equals 15 residues. Looked up from germline, CDR1 is MDHEN and CDR2 is SYDVKM. As DNA, the CDR3 is TGTGCCAGCAGTTTAGTTGGACAGTCCAGTAATGAGCAGTTCTTC. Amino acid sequence: CASSLVGQSSNEQFF.

This clonotype has more than one count but fewer than ten. The J gene is TRBJ2-1, the V gene TRBV5-4; D unresolved. The CDR3 length is 13 residues. Germline CDR1 SGHNT, CDR2 YYREEE (reference sequence). V lost 10 bases and J 2 bases, leaving 13 bases between the germline ends. CDR3 sequence reads: CAFAVTTYNEQFF. In nucleotides, the CDR3 is TGTGCCTTCGCCGTGACGACCTACAATGAGCAGTTCTTC.

Only a few counts were recorded for this clonotype. The chain links TRBV20-1 to TRBJ2-3; 7 positions agree with TRBD2. With V trimmed by 0 bases and J by 1 base, 4 bases remained unmatched. The length of the CDR3 is 15 residues. Germline CDR1 DFQATT, CDR2 SNEGSKA (reference sequence). CDR3 DNA: TGCAGTGCTAGAGATTTCCGGGAGGGCACAGATACGCAGTATTTT. It is translated as CSARDFREGTDTQYF.

In DNA form, the CDR3 reads TGTGCCAGCAGTGATCAGGGCTATAGCAATCAGCCCCAGCATTTT. It encodes CASSDQGYSNQPQHF. This chain connects TRBV12-3 or TRBV12-4 to TRBJ1-5, with D perhaps TRBD1 (5 bases). Trimming cost V 5 bases and J 0 bases, with 11 bases left between them. The CDR3 consists of 15 residues.

A few counts support this clonotype. The chain is built from TRBV4-1 and TRBJ2-2, with 11 positions matching TRBD2. Looked up from germline, CDR1 is MGHRA and CDR2 is YSYEKL. The CDR3 has 17 residues. The trim removed 6 bases at V and 2 bases at J, leaving 8 bases unmatched. In nucleotides, the CDR3 is TGCGCCAGCAGAAACCCTACTAGCGGGGGAAACACCGGGGAGCTGTTTTTT. Amino acid sequence: CASRNPTSGGNTGELFF.

This clonotype came up a few times. This chain uses TRBV5-1 with TRBJ2-2, with 7 bases matching TRBD1. Trimming took 4 bases from V and 1 from J; bases not matched to a gene: 7. This CDR3 is 16 amino acids long. Germline V gene data show CDR1 as SGHRS and CDR2 as YFSETQ. For the CDR3, the DNA is TGCGCCAGCAGCCAGCCCGACAGGGAGAACACCGGGGAGCTGTTTTTT. Encoded protein: CASSQPDRENTGELFF.

The rearrangement joins TRBV11-2 to TRBJ2-1, with 13 bases matching TRBD2. The germline CDR1 and CDR2 sequences are SGHAT and FQNNGV. This CDR3 contains 16 residues. Losses at the gene ends were 5 bases for V and 4 bases for J; bases not matched to a gene: 5. As DNA, the CDR3 is TGTGCCAGCAGCCCGACGGGACTAGCGGGGTACAATGAGCAGTTCTTC. This sequence encodes CASSPTGLAGYNEQFF.

There are a few counts of this clonotype. The junction shows a germline mismatch at one end, possibly a read error. V and J are TRBV5-1 and TRBJ2-1, with 11 bases aligning to TRBD2. Germline V gene data show CDR1 as SGHRS and CDR2 as YFSETQ. This CDR3 region has 16 residues. The CDR3 protein is CASSRTSGSSYNEQFF. CDR3 DNA: TGTGCCAGTAGTCGCACTAGCGGGAGCTCCTACAATGAGCAGTTCTTC.

This clonotype has a handful of counts. The genes are TRBV7-2 and TRBJ2-7; 9 positions agree with TRBD2. Per germline, CDR1 SGHTA and CDR2 FQGNSA. V was pared by 5 bases and J by 6 bases, with 11 bases of the junction left unmatched. CDR3 length: 15 residues. The CDR3 sequence: CASSPHPGLALEQYF. The CDR3 nucleotides read TGTGCCAGCAGCCCACATCCGGGACTAGCTCTCGAGCAGTACTTC.

The table lists this clonotype with a few counts. This rearrangement joins TRBV12-3 or TRBV12-4 to TRBJ1-2; D is unresolved. The length of the CDR3 is 14 residues. The V and J ends lost 1 base and 4 bases respectively, with 10 bases between them. CDR3 DNA sequence: TGTGCCAGCAGTTTAGTCCCAGGCCTCTATGGCTACACCTTC. It encodes CASSLVPGLYGYTF.

This clonotype was recorded a few times. V gene TRBV27 combines with J gene TRBJ1-1; D is undetermined. The CDR3 consists of 14 residues. Germline assignment: CDR1 MNHEY and CDR2 SMNVEV (reference sequence). The ends were cut back, 6 bases at V and 1 base at J, with 12 bases in the middle. In DNA, the CDR3 is TGTGCCAGCAGACCGCGCCGCGCGAACACTGAAGCTTTCTTT. This translates into CASRPRRANTEAFF.

The J gene is TRBJ2-6, the V gene TRBV6-1; D unclear. V lost 8 bases and J lost 0, with 8 bases in between. The germline V gene encodes CDR1 MNHNS and CDR2 SASEGT. The CDR3 covers 14 residues. CDR3 loop: CASLPGSGANVLTF. CDR3 DNA: TGTGCCAGCCTACCCGGCTCTGGGGCCAACGTCCTGACTTTC.

The genes are TRBV19 and TRBJ2-5; D is undetermined. V was pared by 0 bases and J by 4 bases, with 9 bases between. This CDR3 is built from 14 residues. Germline CDR1 reads LNHDA; CDR2 reads SQIVND (reference sequence). The CDR3 DNA follows: TGTGCCAGTAGTATAGATCGATGGGGAGAGACCCAGTACTTC. This translates into CASSIDRWGETQYF. Supplemented by reference TRBV19 and TRBJ2-5, the full variable domain reads DGGITQSPKYLFRKEGQNVTLSCEQNLNHDAMYWYRQDPGQGLRLIYYSQIVNDFQKGDIAEGYSVSREKKESFPLTVTSAQKNPTAFYLCASSIDRWGETQYFGPGTRLLVL.

The CDR3 bases are TGCAGTGCTGAACAAGAGTGGTCCTACAATGAGCAGTTCTTC. Its translation is CSAEQEWSYNEQFF. V gene TRBV20-1 combines with J gene TRBJ2-1, with D hard to call. The V and J ends lost 5 bases and 1 base respectively, with 12 bases between them. The CDR3 contains 14 residues. Germline V lookup: CDR1 DFQATT, CDR2 SNEGSKA (reference sequence).

This clonotype has a handful of counts. J is TRBJ1-1 and V is TRBV20-1; maybe TRBD1 (6 bases). The CDR3 has 15 amino acids. Trimming pared 6 bases from V and 2 bases from J, leaving 19 bases between. CDR1 and CDR2 from the germline V gene are DFQATT and SNEGSKA (reference sequence). For the CDR3, the DNA is TGCAGTGCAGAAACGACAGGTTCCTCTAACACTGAAGCTTTCTTT. Encoded protein: CSAETTGSSNTEAFF.